This T cell receptor (beta chain) was profiled in a study of technical replicates of blood from several donors. This clone was seen a handful of times. V was pared by 10 bases and J by 5 bases, with 20 bases of the junction left unmatched. Germline loops: CDR1 LGHNA, CDR2 YNFKEQ. The CDR3 sequence is 18 residues long. Profiled with immunoSEQ multiplex PCR; TCRdb holds only in-frame clones, not every one. The sample has about 69,000 clones; approximately 89% are singletons. The clonotype was recovered from a human donor in good health. Some clones in this sample may be carry-over from other donors' samples. J is TRBJ1-1 and V is TRBV4-2; 12 bases agree with TRBD1. The sample was PBMCs. The CDR3 sequence: CATRAGGGDRGLGTEAFF. The CDR3, as DNA: TGTGCCACCCGAGCAGGGGGCGGGGACAGGGGGCTCGGGACTGAAGCTTTCTTT.